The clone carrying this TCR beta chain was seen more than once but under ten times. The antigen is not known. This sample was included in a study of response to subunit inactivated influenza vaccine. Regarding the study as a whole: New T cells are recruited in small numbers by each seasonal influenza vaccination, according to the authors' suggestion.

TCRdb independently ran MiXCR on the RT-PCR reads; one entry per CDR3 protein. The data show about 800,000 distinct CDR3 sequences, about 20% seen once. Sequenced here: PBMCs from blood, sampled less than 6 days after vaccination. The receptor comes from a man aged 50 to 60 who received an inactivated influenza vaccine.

The CDR3 loop reads CAIKGQGSGNTIYF. CDR3 nucleotide sequence: TGTGCCATCAAGGGACAGGGGTCGGGAAACACCATATATTTT. This chain joins TRBV10-3 and TRBJ1-3; TRBD1 agrees at 10 bases. The CDR3 is 14 residues long. J lost 4 bases, V lost 7 bases, and 4 bases had no gene match. From germline, CDR1 is ENHRY and CDR2 SYGVKD.